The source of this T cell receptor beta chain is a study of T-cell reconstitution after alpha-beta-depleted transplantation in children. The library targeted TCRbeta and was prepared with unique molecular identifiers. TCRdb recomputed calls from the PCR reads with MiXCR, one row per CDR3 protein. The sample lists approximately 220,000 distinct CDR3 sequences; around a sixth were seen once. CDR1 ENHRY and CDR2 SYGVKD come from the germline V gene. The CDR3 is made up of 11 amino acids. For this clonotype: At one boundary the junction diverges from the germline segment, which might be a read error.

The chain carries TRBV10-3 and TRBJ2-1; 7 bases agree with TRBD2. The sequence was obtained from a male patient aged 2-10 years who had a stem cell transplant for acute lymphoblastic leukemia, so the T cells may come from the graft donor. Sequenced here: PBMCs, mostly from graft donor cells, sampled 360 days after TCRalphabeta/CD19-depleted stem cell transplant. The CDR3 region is CAISEVGLVRF. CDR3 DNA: TGTGCCATCAGTGAAGTCGGACTAGTCCGTTTC.